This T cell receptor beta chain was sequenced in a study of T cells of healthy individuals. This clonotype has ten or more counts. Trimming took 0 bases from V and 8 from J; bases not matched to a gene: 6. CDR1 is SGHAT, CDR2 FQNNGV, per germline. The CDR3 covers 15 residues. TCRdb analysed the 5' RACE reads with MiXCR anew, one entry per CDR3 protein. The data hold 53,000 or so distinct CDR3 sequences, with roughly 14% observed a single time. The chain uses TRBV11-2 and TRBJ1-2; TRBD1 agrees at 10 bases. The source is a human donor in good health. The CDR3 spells CASSLEGQGRDGYTF. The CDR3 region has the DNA TGTGCCAGCAGCTTAGAGGGACAGGGGAGAGACGGCTACACCTTC.